What follows are 20 T cell receptor beta chains derived from one specimen sequenced in a study of cytomegalovirus exposure and HLA in healthy donors. PCR primers comprised 60 Vbeta and 13 Jbeta primers. Data came from immunoSEQ multiplex PCR; TCRdb stores just in-frame clones and leaves some out. The repertoire holds over 100,000 clones, with more than 75% as singletons. Sample: PBMCs. The receptors shown here come from a female donor in good health and CMV-seronegative.

The chain couples TRBV5-4 to TRBJ2-1, with unresolved D. This CDR3 has 12 amino acids. Germline-derived CDR1 and CDR2 are SGHNT and YYREEE (reference sequence). V was shortened by 1 base and J by 10 bases, with 9 bases between the two germline ends. The CDR3 nucleotides read TGTGCCAGCAGCTTGTGGTCTGAGGAGCAGTTCTTC. Residues: CASSLWSEEQFF.

The rearrangement joins TRBV27 to TRBJ1-4; 7 bases agree with TRBD1. The CDR3 is 14 residues long. Losses at the gene ends were 6 bases for V and 5 bases for J; bases not matched to a gene: 6. Germline values: CDR1 MNHEY, CDR2 SMNVEV (reference sequence). CDR3 in DNA: TGTGCCAGCAGCTCCTGGGACAGAAATGAAAAACTGTTTTTT. It codes for CASSSWDRNEKLFF. Drawing the rest from reference TRBV27 and TRBJ1-4, the complete variable domain is EAQVTQNPRYLITVTGKKLTVTCSQNMNHEYMSWYRQDPGLGLRQIYYSMNVEVTDKGDVPEGYKVSRKEKRNFPLILESPSPNQTSLYFCASSSWDRNEKLFFGSGTQLSVL.

V usage is TRBV10-3 and J usage is TRBJ1-4; D remains ambiguous. Germline assignment: CDR1 ENHRY and CDR2 SYGVKD. The CDR3 has 13 amino acids. V was clipped by 7 bases and J by 8 bases, with 14 bases between them. CDR3 bases: TGTGCCATCACTCCAGACACAAAAGAAAAACTGTTTTTT. It translates to CAITPDTKEKLFF.

The chain combines TRBV28 with TRBJ1-2; TRBD1 matches 7 bases. The length of the CDR3 is 15 residues. The ends lost 5 bases at V and 3 bases at J; junction bases unmatched: 9. CDR1 is MDHEN and CDR2 is SYDVKM in the germline V gene. The CDR3 DNA reads as TGTGCCAGCAGTACCAACAGGGGATCGGACTATGGCTACACCTTC. It codes for CASSTNRGSDYGYTF.

The rearrangement joins TRBV7-8 to TRBJ2-1, with 10 bases that match TRBD2. J lost 4 bases, V lost 5 bases, and 5 bases had no gene match. The CDR3 length is 15 residues. CDR1 is SGHVS, CDR2 FQNEAQ, per germline. CDR3 sequence (DNA): TGTGCCAGCAGCGCGACTAGCGGGCCGTACAATGAGCAGTTCTTC. Translated: CASSATSGPYNEQFF. The entire variable domain, with the rest obtained from reference TRBV7-8 and TRBJ2-1, is as follows: GAGVSQSPRYKVAKRGQDVALRCDPISGHVSLFWYQQALGQGPEFLTYFQNEAQLDKSGLPSDRFFAERPEGSVSTLKIQRTQQEDSAVYLCASSATSGPYNEQFFGPGTRLTVL.

The chain has TRBV10-2 and TRBJ2-2; 11 bases are shared with TRBD1. Trimming removed 2 bases from V and 6 bases from J; junction bases left unmatched: 2. CDR3 length: 15 amino acids. The germline gives CDR1 WSHSY, CDR2 SAAADI. CDR3 in DNA: TGCGCCAGCAGTGAGGGGACAGGGGGACCCGGGGAGCTGTTTTTT. It specifies CASSEGTGGPGELFF.

This clone was observed a few times. The junction differs from germline at one of its ends, possibly a read error. The chain links TRBV4-3 to TRBJ1-4; D gene unclear. The CDR3 has 15 amino acids. CDR1 is LGHNA and CDR2 is YSLEER in the germline V gene. The CDR3 DNA reads TGCGCCAGCAGCAAAGAGTTTACTTGGGCCGAAAAACTGTTTTTT. Its translation: CASSKEFTWAEKLFF.

This clone showed up just a few times. The gene calls are TRBV28 and TRBJ2-2; 11 positions match TRBD1. The CDR3 covers 16 residues. Trimming took 7 bases from V and 6 from J; bases not matched to a gene: 10. Germline V gene sequence: CDR1 MDHEN, CDR2 SYDVKM. The CDR3 loop reads CASTPLGTGGAGELFF. DNA for the CDR3: TGTGCCAGCACCCCGCTTGGGACAGGGGGTGCCGGGGAGCTGTTTTTT.

The chain combines TRBV7-3 with TRBJ2-1; D remains ambiguous. V was shortened by 4 bases and J by 8 bases, with 9 bases between the two germline ends. Per the germline V gene, CDR1 is SGHTA and CDR2 is FQGTGA. This CDR3 has 12 residues. CDR3 sequence reads: CASSSNLYEQFF. CDR3 nucleotide sequence: TGTGCCAGCAGCTCAAATTTGTATGAGCAGTTCTTC.

This clone was seen a handful of times. The chain recombines TRBV30 with TRBJ1-1; no definite D call. Germline V lookup: CDR1 GTSNPN, CDR2 SVGIG (reference sequence). CDR3 size: 11 residues. V was shortened by 0 bases and J by 11 bases, with 10 bases between the two germline ends. The DNA of the CDR3 is TGTGCCTGGAGTGTTGTGAGGGCGGCTTTCTTT. It specifies CAWSVVRAAFF.

This chain uses TRBV13 with TRBJ2-5; perhaps TRBD1 as D (5 bases). The V and J ends lost 5 bases and 7 bases respectively, with 20 bases between them. This CDR3 has 15 residues. Germline lookup yields CDR1 PRHDT and CDR2 FYEKMQ (reference sequence). The CDR3 is CASSLLHESGLTQYF. CDR3 coding DNA: TGTGCCAGCAGCCTACTACATGAGTCAGGGTTGACCCAGTACTTC.

As for this clone: The junction differs from germline at one of its ends, possibly a read error. The CDR3 DNA reads as TGTGCCAGCGGTTACTCGGGACAGGTCATTCCGGACGAGCAGTACTTC. Amino acids: CASGYSGQVIPDEQYF. The chain couples TRBV6-6 to TRBJ2-7; 8 nucleotides align to TRBD1. Germline lookup yields CDR1 MNHNY and CDR2 SVGAGI (reference sequence). This CDR3 spans 16 amino acids.

V is TRBV27 and J is TRBJ2-5; TRBD2 agrees at 10 bases. Trimming removed 10 bases from V and 4 bases from J; junction bases left unmatched: 6. CDR3 length: 13 amino acids. Germline values: CDR1 MNHEY, CDR2 SMNVEV (reference sequence). The CDR3: CANGTSATETQYF. DNA for the CDR3: TGTGCCAACGGGACTAGCGCGACAGAGACCCAGTACTTC.

The chain has TRBV27 and TRBJ1-1; a possible D gene is TRBD1 (5 bases). Germline V gene data show CDR1 as MNHEY and CDR2 as SMNVEV (reference sequence). V was shortened by 5 bases and J by 1 base, with 11 bases between the two germline ends. This CDR3 has 14 residues. The CDR3 sequence is CASSLHGGNTEAFF. CDR3 DNA: TGTGCCAGCAGTCTTCACGGGGGGAACACTGAAGCTTTCTTT.

Only a few counts were recorded for this clone. The gene calls are TRBV4-1 and TRBJ2-1; 8 bases line up with TRBD2. V was clipped by 0 bases and J by 3 bases; unmatched bases: 4. The V gene's germline CDR1 is MGHRA and CDR2 YSYEKL. CDR3 size: 16 residues. In DNA form, the CDR3 reads TGCGCCAGCAGCCAAGATTCCAGCGGGAGCTACAATGAGCAGTTCTTC. It yields the protein CASSQDSSGSYNEQFF.

The chain carries TRBV7-2 and TRBJ2-7, with 8 nucleotides matching TRBD2. After removal of 5 bases from V and 7 bases from J, the junction contained 10 bases not matched to a gene. The germline V gene encodes CDR1 SGHTA and CDR2 FQGNSA. The CDR3 sequence is 14 residues long. Written as DNA, the CDR3 is TGTGCCAGCAGCCTGCTAGCGGGTGGAGAAGAGCAGTACTTC. Encoded protein: CASSLLAGGEEQYF.

A few counts support this clone. This chain joins TRBV28 and TRBJ1-2; D might be TRBD1 (6 bases). V gave up 4 bases and J gave up 2 bases, with 20 bases separating them. CDR3 length: 17 residues. Germline V lookup: CDR1 MDHEN, CDR2 SYDVKM. The CDR3 region has the DNA TGTGCCAGCAGTTCTGGGGGGGCGGGGGAAACGAACTATGGCTACACCTTC. Its protein is CASSSGGAGETNYGYTF.

Only a few counts were recorded for this clone. V gene TRBV5-4 combines with J gene TRBJ1-3; D unclear. CDR1 and CDR2 from the germline V gene are SGHNT and YYREEE (reference sequence). V gave up 1 base and J gave up 0 bases, with 5 bases separating them. This CDR3 comprises 14 residues. The CDR3 nucleotides read TGTGCCAGCAGCTTGTACAGCTCTGGAAACACCATATATTTT. Its protein is CASSLYSSGNTIYF.

The chain is built from TRBV27 and TRBJ2-1, with a tentative D call TRBD1 (6 bases). The CDR3 extends over 14 amino acids. Trimming cost V 6 bases and J 5 bases, with 14 bases left between them. Germline loops: CDR1 MNHEY, CDR2 SMNVEV (reference sequence). CDR3 coding DNA: TGTGCCAGCAGGGGGGCCTGGGGACACAATGAGCAGTTCTTC. Encoded protein: CASRGAWGHNEQFF.

The sample holds one count of this clone. The V call is TRBV28, the J call TRBJ2-5; D remains ambiguous. Germline V CDR1 and CDR2: MDHEN, SYDVKM. Trimming left V 2 bases short and J 5 bases short, with 9 bases between. There are 13 residues in the CDR3. CDR3 amino acids: CASSLGPGETQYF. The CDR3 coding sequence is TGTGCCAGCAGTTTAGGTCCCGGGGAGACCCAGTACTTC.